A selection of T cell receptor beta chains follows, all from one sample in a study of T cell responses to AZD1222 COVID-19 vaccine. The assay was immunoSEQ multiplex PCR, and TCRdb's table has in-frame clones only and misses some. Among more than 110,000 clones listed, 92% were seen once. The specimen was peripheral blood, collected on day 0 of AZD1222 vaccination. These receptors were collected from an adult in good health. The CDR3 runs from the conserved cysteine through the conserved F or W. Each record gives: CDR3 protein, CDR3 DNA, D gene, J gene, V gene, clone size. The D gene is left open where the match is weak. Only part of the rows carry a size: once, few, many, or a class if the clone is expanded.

CASSPGTVDYGYTF	TGTGCCAGCAGTCCCGGGACAGTAGACTATGGCTACACCTTC	TRBD1	TRBJ1-2	TRBV6-2/TRBV6-3	once
CASNAGAKTDTQYF	TGCGCCAGCAACGCTGGGGCTAAGACAGATACGCAGTATTTT	NA	TRBJ2-3	TRBV5-1	NA
CASSPGGLFGYEQYF	TGTGCCAGCAGCCCAGGGGGCTTGTTCGGATACGAGCAGTACTTC	TRBD1	TRBJ2-7	TRBV7-2	once
CSASFGQGEQYF	TGCAGTGCTAGTTTCGGACAGGGCGAGCAGTACTTC	TRBD1	TRBJ2-7	TRBV20-1	NA
CASSPGGRTVSYEQYF	TGTGCCAGTAGTCCCGGAGGGCGGACAGTCTCCTACGAGCAGTACTTC	NA	TRBJ2-7	TRBV19	few
CATSDPGQPYEQYF	TGTGCCACCAGTGATCCGGGACAACCCTACGAGCAGTACTTC	NA	TRBJ2-7	TRBV24-1	NA
CASSPLRDREGNTIYF	TGCGCCAGCAGTCCTCTTCGGGACAGGGAAGGAAACACCATATATTTT	TRBD1	TRBJ1-3	TRBV23-1	NA
CASRIGQGAGEQYF	TGTGCCAGTAGGATCGGCCAGGGGGCTGGGGAGCAGTACTTC	TRBD1	TRBJ2-7	TRBV19	NA
CASSPRAYEQYF	TGTGCCAGCAGTCCCCGTGCCTACGAGCAGTACTTC	NA	TRBJ2-7	TRBV12-3/TRBV12-4	NA
CASIQGSGGYTF	TGTGCCAGCATACAGGGGTCAGGTGGCTACACCTTC	TRBD1	TRBJ1-2	TRBV6-5	NA
CASSMNRPGDYGYTF	TGTGCCAGTAGTATGAACAGGCCAGGAGACTATGGCTACACCTTC	NA	TRBJ1-2	TRBV19	NA
CATQQIYEQYF	TGTGCCACACAGCAGATTTACGAGCAGTACTTC	NA	TRBJ2-7	TRBV10-3	NA
CASSSYLAEKGYEQYF	TGTGCCAGCAGCTCGTATCTAGCGGAAAAAGGCTACGAGCAGTACTTC	TRBD2	TRBJ2-7	TRBV7-6	NA
CAISDPTGPPYEQYF	TGTGCCATCAGTGACCCAACAGGTCCTCCCTACGAGCAGTACTTC	NA	TRBJ2-7	TRBV10-3	NA
CASRSRGGQAYCVGYTF	TGTGCCAGCAGATCCAGGGGGGGACAGGCTTATTGTGTTGGCTACACCTTC	NA	TRBJ1-2	TRBV21-1	NA
CASSFETVPSIYEQYF	TGTGCCAGCAGCTTTGAGACAGTTCCTTCAATCTACGAGCAGTACTTC	NA	TRBJ2-7	TRBV11-2	NA
CASSLRADYGYTF	TGTGCCAGCAGTTTACGGGCCGACTATGGCTACACCTTC	NA	TRBJ1-2	TRBV27	NA
CASSLARTGNTGELFF	TGTGCCAGCAGCTTAGCGCGGACTGGGAACACCGGGGAGCTGTTTTTT	NA	TRBJ2-2	TRBV7-7	few
CASARGQGDNGYTF	TGTGCCAGCGCTAGGGGACAGGGGGACAATGGCTACACCTTC	TRBD1	TRBJ1-2	TRBV28	NA
CATMIQGPGTEAFF	TGTGCCACCATGATCCAGGGACCCGGCACTGAAGCTTTCTTT	NA	TRBJ1-1	TRBV5-5	NA
CAISESQGGSTFF	TGTGCCATCAGTGAGTCTCAGGGGGGATCGACATTCTTC	NA	TRBJ2-1	TRBV10-3	NA
CASSVGPGPNTEAFF	TGTGCCAGCAGCGTAGGGCCAGGGCCGAACACTGAAGCTTTCTTT	NA	TRBJ1-1	TRBV9	NA